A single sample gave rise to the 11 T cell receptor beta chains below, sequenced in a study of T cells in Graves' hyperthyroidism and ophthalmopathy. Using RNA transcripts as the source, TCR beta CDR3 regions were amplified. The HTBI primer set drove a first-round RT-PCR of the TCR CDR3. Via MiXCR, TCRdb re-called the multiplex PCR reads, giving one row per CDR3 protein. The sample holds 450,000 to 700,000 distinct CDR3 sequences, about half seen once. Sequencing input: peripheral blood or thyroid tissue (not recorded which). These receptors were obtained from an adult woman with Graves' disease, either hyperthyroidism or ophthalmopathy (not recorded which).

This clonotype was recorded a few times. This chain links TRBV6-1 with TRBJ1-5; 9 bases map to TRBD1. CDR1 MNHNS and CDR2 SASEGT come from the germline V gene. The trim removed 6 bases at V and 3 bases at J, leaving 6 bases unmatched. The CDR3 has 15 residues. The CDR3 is CASRLQGAFNQPQHF. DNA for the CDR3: TGTGCCAGCAGACTACAGGGGGCTTTCAATCAGCCCCAGCATTTT.

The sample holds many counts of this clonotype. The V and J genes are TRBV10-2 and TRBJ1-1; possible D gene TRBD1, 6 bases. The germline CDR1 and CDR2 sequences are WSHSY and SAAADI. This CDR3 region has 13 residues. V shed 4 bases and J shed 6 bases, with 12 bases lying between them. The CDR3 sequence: CASSGGGRAEAFF. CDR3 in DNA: TGCGCCAGCAGTGGGGGGGGGCGGGCTGAAGCTTTCTTT.

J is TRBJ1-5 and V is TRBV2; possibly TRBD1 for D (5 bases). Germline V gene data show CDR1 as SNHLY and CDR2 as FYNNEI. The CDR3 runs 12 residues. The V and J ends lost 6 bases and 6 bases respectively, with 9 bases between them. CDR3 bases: TGTGCCAGCAGGGATAGGGGTCAGCCCCAGCATTTT. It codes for CASRDRGQPQHF.

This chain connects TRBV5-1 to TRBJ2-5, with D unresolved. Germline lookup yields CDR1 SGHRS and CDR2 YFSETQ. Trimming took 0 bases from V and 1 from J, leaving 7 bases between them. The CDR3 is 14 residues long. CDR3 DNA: TGCGCCAGCAGCTTGGAGGACGCCCAAGAGACCCAGTACTTC. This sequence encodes CASSLEDAQETQYF.

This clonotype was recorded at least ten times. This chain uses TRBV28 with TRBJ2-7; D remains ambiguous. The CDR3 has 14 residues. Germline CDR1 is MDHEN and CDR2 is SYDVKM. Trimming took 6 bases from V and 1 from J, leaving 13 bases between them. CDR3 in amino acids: CASSPGLESYEQYF. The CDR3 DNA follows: TGTGCCAGCAGCCCGGGTTTGGAGTCCTACGAGCAGTACTTC. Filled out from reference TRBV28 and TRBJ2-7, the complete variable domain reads DVKVTQSSRYLVKRTGEKVFLECVQDMDHENMFWYRQDPGLGLRLIYFSYDVKMKEKGDIPEGYSVSREKKERFSLILESASTNQTSMYLCASSPGLESYEQYFGPGTRLTVT.

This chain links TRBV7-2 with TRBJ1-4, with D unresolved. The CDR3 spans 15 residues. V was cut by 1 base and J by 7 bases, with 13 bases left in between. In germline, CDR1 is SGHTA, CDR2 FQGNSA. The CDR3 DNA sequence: TGTGCCAGCAGCTTAGTGCTAAGCATCAGTGAAAAACTGTTTTTT. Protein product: CASSLVLSISEKLFF.

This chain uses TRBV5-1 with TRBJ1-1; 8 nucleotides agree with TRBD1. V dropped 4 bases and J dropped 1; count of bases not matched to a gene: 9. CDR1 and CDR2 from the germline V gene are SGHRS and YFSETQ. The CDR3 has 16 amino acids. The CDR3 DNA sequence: TGCGCCAGCAGCACGGGACCGACAGGGGCGAACACTGAAGCTTTCTTT. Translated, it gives CASSTGPTGANTEAFF.

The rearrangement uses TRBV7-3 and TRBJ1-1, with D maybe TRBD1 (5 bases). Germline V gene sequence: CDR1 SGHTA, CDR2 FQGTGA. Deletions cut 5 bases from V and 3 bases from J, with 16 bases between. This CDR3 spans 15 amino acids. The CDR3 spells CASSPTSLGDTEAFF. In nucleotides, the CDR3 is TGTGCCAGCAGCCCAACCTCGCTGGGGGACACTGAAGCTTTCTTT.

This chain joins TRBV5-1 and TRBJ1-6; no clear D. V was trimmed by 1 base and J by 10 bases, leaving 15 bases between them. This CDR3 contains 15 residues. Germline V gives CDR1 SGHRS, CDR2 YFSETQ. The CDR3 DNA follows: TGCGCCAGCAGCTTGCGAGGTTGGGAGGACTCACCCCTCCACTTT. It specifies CASSLRGWEDSPLHF.

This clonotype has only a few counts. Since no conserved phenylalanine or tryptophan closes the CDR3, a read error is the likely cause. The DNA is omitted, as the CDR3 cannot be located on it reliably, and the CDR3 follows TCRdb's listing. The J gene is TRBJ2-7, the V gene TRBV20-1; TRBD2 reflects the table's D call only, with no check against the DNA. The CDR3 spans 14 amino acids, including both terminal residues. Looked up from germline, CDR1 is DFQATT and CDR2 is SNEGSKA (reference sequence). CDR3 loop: CSAGGASYRYEQYL.

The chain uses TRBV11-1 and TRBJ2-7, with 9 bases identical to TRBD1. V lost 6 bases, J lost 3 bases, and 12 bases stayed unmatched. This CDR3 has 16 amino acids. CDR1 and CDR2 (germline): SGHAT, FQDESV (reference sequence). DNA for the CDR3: TGTGCCAGCAGTCTACCTACGACAGGGGGTATCTACGAGCAGTACTTC. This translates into CASSLPTTGGIYEQYF.